The 24 T cell receptor beta chains below come from one sample, sequenced in a study of T cells after yellow fever vaccination. TCRdb itself ran the 5' RACE reads through MiXCR, one entry per CDR3 protein. Found here are hundreds of thousands of distinct CDR3 sequences, around 6.4% of them singletons; the top ten hold over 14%. The sequenced sample was PBMCs, obtained 5 days after the yellow fever booster vaccination. These receptors were taken from a young man who received the YFV17D yellow fever vaccine.

The V call is TRBV4-3, the J call TRBJ2-7; TRBD1 matches at 7 bases. This CDR3 is 17 amino acids long. Germline loops: CDR1 LGHNA, CDR2 YSLEER. J lost 2 bases, V lost 6 bases, and 16 bases had no gene match. This CDR3 is CASSHRQGLPNPYEQYF. As DNA, the CDR3 is TGCGCCAGCAGTCACAGACAGGGCTTACCGAATCCCTACGAGCAGTACTTC.

This clonotype came up many times. J is TRBJ1-1 and V is TRBV4-3; no clear D. Looked up from germline, CDR1 is LGHNA and CDR2 is YSLEER. Trimming cost V 2 bases and J 4 bases, with 11 bases left between them. The CDR3 extends over 14 amino acids. This chain's CDR3 is CASSQRVGGTEAFF. Written as DNA, the CDR3 is TGCGCCAGCAGCCAAAGGGTTGGAGGCACTGAAGCTTTCTTT.

The J gene is TRBJ2-5, the V gene TRBV6-2 or TRBV6-3, with TRBD2 identical over 7 bases. Germline lookup yields CDR1 MNHEY and CDR2 SVGEGT. The length of the CDR3 is 16 residues. Losses at the gene ends were 6 bases for V and 1 base for J; bases not matched to a gene: 11. CDR3 bases: TGTGCCAGCAGCCGGGCGGCGGGAGTCTTCCAAGAGACCCAGTACTTC. It yields the protein CASSRAAGVFQETQYF.

This chain connects TRBV4-3 to TRBJ2-1; 7 nucleotides agree with TRBD2. Germline CDR1 and CDR2: LGHNA and YSLEER. This CDR3 region has 19 residues. The V gene end was trimmed by 0 bases and the J gene end by 3 bases; junction bases not matched to a gene: 14. This CDR3 reads CASSQDRPGGMSVYNEQFF. CDR3 in DNA: TGCGCCAGCAGCCAAGATCGGCCGGGAGGAATGTCCGTCTACAATGAGCAGTTCTTC.

In its sample, this clonotype was seen many times. One end of the junction is discordant with germline, which a read error may explain. V usage is TRBV5-1 and J usage is TRBJ2-5, with TRBD2 matching 7 bases. The CDR3 has 14 residues. Germline loops: CDR1 SGHRS, CDR2 YFSETQ. The CDR3, as DNA: TGCGCAAGCAAAGTTGGGAGGGCGCGGGAGACCCAGTACTTC. Its protein is CASKVGRARETQYF.

This clonotype was observed at least ten times. This rearrangement joins TRBV30 to TRBJ2-7, with TRBD2 identical over 11 bases. CDR3 size: 17 residues. Germline assignment: CDR1 GTSNPN and CDR2 SVGIG (reference sequence). V lost 2 bases, J lost 6 bases, and 15 bases stayed unmatched. This CDR3 is CAWSRLGLAGGSGEQYF. The CDR3 DNA is TGTGCCTGGAGTAGGCTCGGACTAGCGGGTGGGTCCGGCGAGCAGTACTTC.

This clonotype showed up many times. The V gene is TRBV7-9, the J gene TRBJ2-7; D remains unclear. Trimming took 5 bases from V and 0 from J, leaving 14 bases between them. The germline gives CDR1 SEHNR, CDR2 FQNEAQ (reference sequence). The CDR3 covers 15 residues. The CDR3 nucleotides are TGTGCCAGCAGCGATCTCGGGTTATACTCCTACGAGCAGTACTTC. Translation gives CASSDLGLYSYEQYF.

The chain joins TRBV12-3 or TRBV12-4 to TRBJ2-5, with D perhaps matching TRBD2 (5 bases). This CDR3 spans 12 amino acids. V was clipped by 5 bases and J by 5 bases, with 9 bases between them. The CDR3 sequence: CASSPVAETQYF. As DNA, the CDR3 is TGTGCCAGCAGTCCAGTAGCGGAGACCCAGTACTTC.

The chain uses TRBV6-2 or TRBV6-3 and TRBJ2-3; no firm D call. CDR3 length equals 11 residues. The germline gives CDR1 MNHEY, CDR2 SVGEGT. The V and J ends lost 5 bases and 4 bases respectively, with 4 bases between them. The CDR3 sequence is CASSNADTQYF. DNA for the CDR3: TGTGCCAGCAGTAACGCAGATACGCAGTATTTT.

Only a few counts were recorded for this clonotype. The gene calls are TRBV9 and TRBJ2-2; perhaps D is TRBD1 or TRBD2 (5 bases each). Germline V CDR1 and CDR2: SGDLS, YYNGEE. Trimming shortened V by 5 bases and J by 0 bases, and 14 bases separated the two germline ends. This CDR3 has 16 residues. The CDR3 loop reads CASRPGGSANTGELFF. CDR3 nucleotide sequence: TGTGCCAGCAGGCCTGGGGGATCCGCGAACACCGGGGAGCTGTTTTTT.

The chain recombines TRBV7-3 with TRBJ2-1, with 9 bases lining up with TRBD1. Germline V CDR1 and CDR2: SGHTA, FQGTGA. V was clipped by 11 bases and J by 6 bases; unmatched bases: 23. The CDR3 has 18 amino acids. CDR3 nucleotide sequence: TGTGCCTTCAGTTTAAGGCCCTTTCCGGGACAGGGCGCCAATGAGCAGTTCTTC. Translating gives CAFSLRPFPGQGANEQFF.

This clonotype was picked up one time. The chain employs TRBV5-4 and TRBJ2-2, with D possibly matching TRBD2 (5 bases). From germline, CDR1 is SGHNT and CDR2 YYREEE (reference sequence). The CDR3 contains 15 residues. The V gene lost 6 bases and the J gene lost 4 bases, with 16 bases spanning the gap. As DNA, the CDR3 is TGTGCCAGCAATTCGTTCGTCGAGGGCACCGGGGAGCTGTTTTTT. It encodes CASNSFVEGTGELFF.

The rearrangement uses TRBV9 and TRBJ1-2, with a weak D call TRBD1 (6 bases). Germline CDR1 SGDLS, CDR2 YYNGEE. The CDR3 covers 15 residues. V lost 0 bases and J 7 bases, leaving 16 bases between the germline ends. The CDR3 spells CASSVATTGSFGYTF. CDR3 DNA: TGTGCCAGCAGCGTAGCTACAACAGGGTCTTTTGGCTACACCTTC.

This clonotype was detected only a few times. V is TRBV20-1 and J is TRBJ2-3, with a tentative D call TRBD2 (5 bases). Germline values: CDR1 DFQATT, CDR2 SNEGSKA (reference sequence). The CDR3 totals 13 residues. V was clipped by 6 bases and J by 5 bases, with 15 bases between them. The DNA for the CDR3 is TGCAGTGCCCACCGTTATGAGGGAGATACGCAGTATTTT. Protein product: CSAHRYEGDTQYF.

This clonotype was seen only a few times. V usage is TRBV6-1 and J usage is TRBJ2-5; D not certain. CDR1 MNHNS and CDR2 SASEGT come from the germline V gene. The CDR3 has 13 residues. The V end lost 7 bases, the J end lost 7 bases, and 16 bases lay between the germline ends. CDR3 sequence: CASKAMVRRTQYF. The CDR3 nucleotides are TGTGCCAGCAAGGCGATGGTGAGGAGGACCCAGTACTTC.

This clonotype was seen only a few times. This chain links TRBV20-1 with TRBJ2-1; TRBD2 matches at 9 bases. V shed 6 bases and J 7 bases; nucleotides not matched to a gene: 7. Germline V CDR1 and CDR2: DFQATT, SNEGSKA (reference sequence). The CDR3 covers 13 residues. The CDR3 DNA reads as TGCAGTGCCTCTAGCGGGATTTTGAATGAGCAGTTCTTC. Translating gives CSASSGILNEQFF.

This clonotype turned up a few times. The genes are TRBV6-1 and TRBJ2-5, with 10 bases identical to TRBD1. This CDR3 is 16 amino acids long. CDR1 is MNHNS and CDR2 is SASEGT in the germline V gene. The V segment lost 4 bases and the J segment 2 bases; nucleotides outside the gene matches: 7. The DNA for the CDR3 is TGTGCCAGCAGTGCCCCGACAGGGGGCTATCAAGAGACCCAGTACTTC. Amino acids: CASSAPTGGYQETQYF.

This clonotype was observed a handful of times. CDR3: CASSVGSETQYF. The CDR3 DNA reads as TGTGCCAGCAGCGTCGGGAGTGAGACCCAGTACTTC. The rearrangement uses TRBV5-6 and TRBJ2-5; weak D call: TRBD2 (6 bases). The length of the CDR3 is 12 residues. Trimming stripped 4 bases from V and 5 bases from J, with 9 bases between. Germline V gene sequence: CDR1 SGHDT, CDR2 YYEEEE. Using reference TRBV5-6 and TRBJ2-5 for the parts outside the CDR3, the full variable domain is DAGVTQSPTHLIKTRGQQVTLRCSPKSGHDTVSWYQQALGQGPQFIFQYYEEEERQRGNFPDRFSGHQFPNYSSELNVNALLLGDSALYLCASSVGSETQYFGPGTRLLVL.

The table lists this clonotype with a few counts. The gene calls are TRBV5-5 and TRBJ2-7; 7 bases match TRBD2. With 4 bases clipped from V and 2 bases from J, the junction kept 9 bases outside the gene matches. Germline V lookup: CDR1 SGHKS, CDR2 YYEKEE (reference sequence). The CDR3 extends over 15 amino acids. In DNA form, the CDR3 reads TGTGCCAGCAGCGGGGCAGCGGGGAAGGCCTACGAGCAGTACTTC. It encodes CASSGAAGKAYEQYF. The full variable domain, its missing parts supplied by reference TRBV5-5 and TRBJ2-7, is DAGVTQSPTHLIKTRGQQVTLRCSPISGHKSVSWYQQVLGQGPQFIFQYYEKEERGRGNFPDRFSARQFPNYSSELNVNALLLGDSALYLCASSGAAGKAYEQYFGPGTRLTVT.

This clonotype was detected many times. The V and J genes are TRBV4-2 and TRBJ2-2; D might be TRBD2 (7 bases). Between the trimmed V and J ends, which lost 6 bases and 4 bases, there was a span of 18 bases. This CDR3 is 16 amino acids long. The germline CDR1 and CDR2 sequences are LGHNA and YNFKEQ. The CDR3 nucleotides read TGTGCCAGCAGACTAGGGGGGGACTCCAGCACCGGGGAGCTGTTTTTT. Protein product: CASRLGGDSSTGELFF.

This clonotype was counted ten times or more. The rearrangement uses TRBV28 and TRBJ2-7; 13 bases are a match to TRBD2. J was trimmed by 5 bases and V by 8 bases; bases with no gene match: 6. Germline V gives CDR1 MDHEN, CDR2 SYDVKM. The CDR3 sequence is 14 residues long. The CDR3 reads CASLLAGGQNEQYF. The CDR3 DNA sequence: TGTGCCAGCTTACTAGCGGGAGGGCAAAACGAGCAGTACTTC.

This clonotype was seen a few times. The CDR3 bases are TGCAGTGCTAGCCTGACAGGGGTCTACGAGCAGTACTTC. It encodes CSASLTGVYEQYF. J is TRBJ2-7 and V is TRBV20-1, with 8 positions matching TRBD1. Germline V lookup: CDR1 DFQATT, CDR2 SNEGSKA (reference sequence). The CDR3 spans 13 residues. The J segment lost 3 bases and the V segment lost 3 bases, leaving 4 bases of the junction unmatched.

This clonotype was counted a few times. The CDR3 DNA reads TGCGCCAGCAGAGACAGGGACCCAGATACGCAGTATTTT. It yields the protein CASRDRDPDTQYF. V usage is TRBV5-1 and J usage is TRBJ2-3; 7 bases agree with TRBD1. Germline V gene sequence: CDR1 SGHRS, CDR2 YFSETQ. The length of the CDR3 is 13 residues. With 5 bases clipped from V and 4 bases from J, the junction kept 4 bases outside the gene matches.

V is TRBV19 and J is TRBJ1-1, with unresolved D. CDR1 LNHDA and CDR2 SQIVND come from the germline V gene (reference sequence). V dropped 6 bases and J dropped 0 bases, with 11 bases sitting between them. This CDR3 has 14 residues. Here the CDR3 reads CASRSLTLNTEAFF. The DNA of the CDR3 is TGTGCCAGTAGATCGTTAACATTGAACACTGAAGCTTTCTTT.